These 21 T cell receptor beta chains were all obtained from the same sample, sequenced in a study of CD8 T cells in Susac syndrome. An amount of RNA that ranged from roughly 0.45 to 1 ug was reverse transcribed with random hexamers. One entry per CDR3 protein results from TCRdb running MiXCR on the immunoSEQ multiplex PCR reads. The repertoire consists of 120,000 or so distinct CDR3 sequences, with nearly 95% occurring once and the leading ten covering more than 0.095%. The sequenced sample was CD4+ T cells from PBMCs. Receptors originate from a human donor in good health.

CDR3 loop: CASSLGDRGFIEQFF. CDR3 DNA: TGTGCCAGCAGTTTGGGGGACAGAGGCTTTATTGAGCAGTTCTTC. The gene calls are TRBV12-3 or TRBV12-4 and TRBJ2-1, with 7 bases fitting TRBD1. The V and J ends lost 3 bases and 9 bases, in that order; junction bases with no gene match: 11. The CDR3 consists of 15 residues.

V is TRBV7-2 and J is TRBJ2-1; TRBD2 agrees at 9 bases. This CDR3 region has 16 residues. V was pared by 2 bases and J by 8 bases, with 10 bases of the junction left unmatched. Germline CDR1 is SGHTA and CDR2 is FQGNSA. For the CDR3, the DNA is TGTGCCAGCAGCTTAAATTCGGCGGGAGGGCCGGATGAGCAGTTCTTC. Translation gives CASSLNSAGGPDEQFF.

Notes on this clonotype: One end of the junction varies from germline; a read error may be responsible. This chain connects TRBV10-3 to TRBJ1-2; no definite D call. CDR3 length: 13 residues. CDR1 ENHRY and CDR2 SYGVKD come from the germline V gene. The CDR3 coding sequence is TGTGCCATCAGTGAGGGGCAGAACTCTGGCTACACCTTC. This gives the protein CAISEGQNSGYTF.

The V and J genes are TRBV3-1 and TRBJ2-7, with D perhaps matching TRBD1 (6 bases). CDR3 length: 13 residues. V shed 3 bases and J shed 6 bases, with 12 bases lying between them. Germline lookup yields CDR1 LGHDT and CDR2 YNNKEL (reference sequence). The CDR3 protein is CASSHINRVEQYF. For the CDR3, the DNA is TGTGCCAGCAGCCACATCAACAGGGTCGAGCAGTACTTC.

This clonotype was picked up one time. The rearrangement uses TRBV12-3 or TRBV12-4 and TRBJ2-3, with 8 bases aligning to TRBD1. V lost 5 bases, J lost 2 bases, and 6 bases stayed unmatched. The CDR3 is made up of 15 amino acids. Written as DNA, the CDR3 is TGTGCCAGCAGTCCCGACAGGGGACTCACAGATACGCAGTATTTT. This codes for CASSPDRGLTDTQYF.

J is TRBJ1-3 and V is TRBV29-1; TRBD1 aligns across 7 bases. The CDR3 sequence is 13 residues long. Trimming took 6 bases from V and 7 from J; bases not matched to a gene: 9. Germline-derived CDR1 and CDR2 are SQVTM and ANQGSEA. CDR3 nucleotide sequence: TGCAGCGTAGCCCGGGACAGCGGCAACACCATATATTTT. Residues: CSVARDSGNTIYF. The full variable domain, completed using reference TRBV29-1 and TRBJ1-3, is SAVISQKPSRDICQRGTSLTIQCQVDSQVTMMFWYRQQPGQSLTLIATANQGSEATYESGFVIDKFPISRPNLTFSTLTVSNMSPEDSSIYLCSVARDSGNTIYFGEGSWLTVV.

The chain couples TRBV29-1 to TRBJ1-1; 8 bases are shared with TRBD1. Trimming removed 2 bases from V and 7 bases from J; junction bases left unmatched: 9. There are 14 residues in the CDR3. Germline values: CDR1 SQVTM, CDR2 ANQGSEA. CDR3 sequence: CSVEKGTGNFEAFF. In nucleotides, the CDR3 is TGCAGCGTTGAAAAGGGGACAGGAAATTTTGAAGCTTTCTTT.

The chain combines TRBV25-1 with TRBJ2-7, with D possibly matching TRBD2 (6 bases). This CDR3 is built from 13 residues. V was clipped by 3 bases and J by 0 bases, with 6 bases between them. Per the germline V gene, CDR1 is MGHDK and CDR2 is SYGVNS. The CDR3 is CASSEGGSYEQYF. In DNA, the CDR3 is TGTGCCAGCAGTGAGGGAGGCTCCTACGAGCAGTACTTC.

The V gene is TRBV5-1, the J gene TRBJ2-7; tentatively, D is TRBD2 (5 bases). Trimming took off 0 bases at V and 12 bases at J, with 16 bases between the two ends. Germline CDR1 reads SGHRS; CDR2 reads YFSETQ. The CDR3 runs to 13 residues. The CDR3 sequence is CASSLAGTAQLYF. In nucleotides, the CDR3 is TGCGCCAGCAGCTTGGCGGGAACTGCCCAGCTGTACTTC.

The V call is TRBV7-2, the J call TRBJ2-2; D is ambiguous. This CDR3 comprises 13 residues. Trimming left V 6 bases short and J 4 bases short, with 9 bases between. Germline V gives CDR1 SGHTA, CDR2 FQGNSA. CDR3 sequence (DNA): TGTGCCAGCAGGGGTCAGGCCACCGGGGAGCTGTTTTTT. Its translation is CASRGQATGELFF. The variable domain in full, completed from reference TRBV7-2 and TRBJ2-2, reads GAGVSQSPSNKVTEKGKDVELRCDPISGHTALYWYRQSLGQGLEFLIYFQGNSAPDKSGLPSDRFSAERTGGSVSTLTIQRTQQEDSAVYLCASRGQATGELFFGEGSRLTVL.

This chain uses TRBV5-1 with TRBJ2-1; 9 bases fit TRBD1. V was pared by 5 bases and J by 8 bases, with 5 bases of the junction left unmatched. CDR3 length: 13 amino acids. The germline V gene encodes CDR1 SGHRS and CDR2 YFSETQ. The CDR3 coding sequence is TGCGCCAGCAGGGGGACAGGGAGAGATGAGCAGTTCTTC. This translates into CASRGTGRDEQFF.

The chain carries TRBV7-9 and TRBJ2-7; maybe TRBD1 (6 bases). CDR1 and CDR2 (germline): SEHNR, FQNEAQ (reference sequence). The CDR3 consists of 14 residues. Trimming left V 5 bases short and J 2 bases short, with 13 bases between. The CDR3 nucleotides read TGTGCCAGCAGCCCTCGGGACATAGCCTACGAGCAGTACTTC. This translates into CASSPRDIAYEQYF.

This clonotype has only one observation. The gene calls are TRBV7-6 and TRBJ1-1; D call uncertain. The CDR3 has 14 amino acids. V shed 6 bases and J shed 5 bases, with 16 bases lying between them. CDR1 is SGHVS and CDR2 is FNYEAQ in the germline V gene. The CDR3 DNA reads TGTGCCAGCAGTTCACCAGGAGGGTTGACTGAAGCTTTCTTT. Translation gives CASSSPGGLTEAFF.

This clonotype has only a few counts. The chain uses TRBV6-5 and TRBJ2-7; the D call may be TRBD1 or TRBD2 (5 bases each). There are 16 residues in the CDR3. V lost 0 bases and J lost 8, with 20 bases in between. Germline V gene sequence: CDR1 MNHEY, CDR2 SVGAGI. The CDR3 region has the DNA TGTGCCAGCAGTTACTCGTTTAAGGGGACCCCTACGCAGCAGTACTTC. The encoded protein is CASSYSFKGTPTQQYF.

The rearrangement links TRBV20-1 to TRBJ2-5; 12 bases are shared with TRBD2. The CDR3 spans 14 residues. The V gene end was trimmed by 5 bases and the J gene end by 7 bases; junction bases not matched to a gene: 8. Germline CDR1 is DFQATT and CDR2 is SNEGSKA (reference sequence). The CDR3 region is CSAPRLAGELTQYF. The CDR3 DNA follows: TGCAGTGCTCCAAGACTAGCGGGAGAATTGACCCAGTACTTC.

The chain joins TRBV12-3 or TRBV12-4 to TRBJ2-1, with D maybe TRBD2 (6 bases). V was shortened by 10 bases and J by 6 bases, with 16 bases between the two germline ends. The CDR3 contains 13 residues. CDR3 nucleotides: TGTGCCACCAAGAGGTCCGGGAGCAATGAGCAGTTCTTC. Translated, it gives CATKRSGSNEQFF.

This clonotype is a singleton in its sample. The chain carries TRBV20-1 and TRBJ2-3, with a weak D call TRBD2 (5 bases). Trimming stripped 7 bases from V and 0 bases from J, with 14 bases between. The CDR3 is made up of 14 amino acids. The germline V gene encodes CDR1 DFQATT and CDR2 SNEGSKA (reference sequence). The CDR3 DNA reads TGCAGTGAGCTAGCTCCGTCTAGCACAGATACGCAGTATTTT. Encoded protein: CSELAPSSTDTQYF.

The chain carries TRBV27 and TRBJ1-1; D is uncertain. The V end was cut by 2 bases, the J end by 3 bases, with 10 bases between. CDR1 MNHEY and CDR2 SMNVEV come from the germline V gene (reference sequence). The CDR3 extends over 14 amino acids. The CDR3 loop is CASSLEGRDTEAFF. CDR3 DNA sequence: TGTGCCAGCAGTTTAGAAGGGAGGGACACTGAAGCTTTCTTT.

J is TRBJ2-2 and V is TRBV7-7; D is unresolved. Germline-derived CDR1 and CDR2 are SSHAT and FNYEAQ (reference sequence). CDR3 length: 14 amino acids. The V end lost 1 base, the J end lost 3 bases, and 6 bases lay between the germline ends. The CDR3 coding sequence is TGTGCCAGCAGCTTAGATTATCACACCGGGGAGCTGTTTTTT. Protein product: CASSLDYHTGELFF. Full variable domain (outside the CDR3, taken from reference TRBV7-7 and TRBJ2-2): GAGVSQSPRYKVTKRGQDVTLRCDPISSHATLYWYQQALGQGPEFLTYFNYEAQPDKSGLPSDRFSAERPEGSISTLTIQRTEQRDSAMYRCASSLDYHTGELFFGEGSRLTVL.

CDR3 protein: CASSLRGQGPANSGANVLTF. The CDR3 DNA reads TGTGCCAGCAGCCTTAGAGGACAGGGACCGGCGAACTCTGGGGCCAACGTCCTGACTTTC. V usage is TRBV11-1 and J usage is TRBJ2-6, with TRBD1 identical over 8 bases. Germline CDR1 reads SGHAT; CDR2 reads FQDESV (reference sequence). V lost 5 bases and J lost 0; bases outside the gene matches: 15. CDR3 size: 20 residues.

V usage is TRBV24-1 and J usage is TRBJ2-1; either TRBD1 or TRBD2 may fit D (5 bases each). The V and J ends lost 0 bases and 6 bases respectively, with 11 bases between them. CDR3 length: 15 amino acids. Germline lookup yields CDR1 KGHDR and CDR2 SFDVKD. CDR3: CATSDLRTGRNEQFF. The CDR3 nucleotides read TGTGCCACCAGTGATTTGCGGACGGGGCGCAATGAGCAGTTCTTC.